This is a list of T cell receptor beta chains from one sample in a study of shared clonotypes between healthy human individuals. Assay used: immunoSEQ multiplex PCR; TCRdb lists only in-frame clones, some missing. This table has 1.4 million to 1.5 million clones, around 97% appearing once. The sample consisted of naive CD4+ T cells sorted from blood. These receptors all stem from a man aged 25-45 years in good health. The CDR3 runs from the conserved cysteine through the conserved F or W. The D gene is left open where the match is weak. Some rows mark clone size as missing; the rest say once, few, many or name a class of expanded clone.

clone size	J gene	V gene	CDR3 length	D gene	CDR3 DNA	CDR3 protein
NA	TRBJ1-1	TRBV5-1	13	NA	TGCGCCAGCAGCTTGGAGCTGAACACTGAAGCTTTCTTT	CASSLELNTEAFF
NA	TRBJ1-1	TRBV18	14	NA	TGTGCCAGCTCACCGGCCAATCCGAACACTGAAGCTTTCTTT	CASSPANPNTEAFF
NA	TRBJ2-3	TRBV9	16	NA	TGTGCCAGCAGCGTAGTAGGGACCCCAGGCACAGATACGCAGTATTTT	CASSVVGTPGTDTQYF
NA	TRBJ1-1	TRBV7-2	15	TRBD1	TGTGCCAGCAGCATCAGGACAGGGGTGAACACTGAAGCTTTCTTT	CASSIRTGVNTEAFF
NA	TRBJ2-6	TRBV27	15	NA	TGTGCCAGCAGAGGAGGGGGCTCTGGGGCCAACGTCCTGACTTTC	CASRGGGSGANVLTF
NA	TRBJ1-1	TRBV28	13	TRBD1	TGTGCCTCCGGGCGAGCAGGGGGCACTGAAGCTTTCTTT	CASGRAGGTEAFF
once	TRBJ2-5	TRBV2	14	TRBD2	TGTGCCAGCAGGGTGACTAGCCCACGGGAGACCCAGTACTTC	CASRVTSPRETQYF
NA	TRBJ1-2	TRBV7-2	15	NA	TGTGCCAGCAGCTTAGAATTTCGGCTGATCTATGGCTACACCTTC	CASSLEFRLIYGYTF
NA	TRBJ2-7	TRBV6-6	14	NA	TGTGCCAGCAGTTATTCCGGACAGCCATACGAGCAGTACTTC	CASSYSGQPYEQYF
NA	TRBJ2-4	TRBV20-1	8	NA	TGCAGTGCTGACTTAACGTACTTC	CSADLTYF
NA	TRBJ2-1	TRBV28	16	NA	TGTGCCAGCAGTTCTGGCAGGGTCACTTCCTACAATGAGCAGTTCTTC	CASSSGRVTSYNEQFF
NA	TRBJ1-2	TRBV6-5	13	NA	TGTGCCAGCAGTCGGGCTGGGGTGGGCGGCTACACCTTC	CASSRAGVGGYTF
NA	TRBJ2-1	TRBV7-2	16	NA	TGTGCCAGCAGCTTACTGATCCAGGCCTCCTACAATGAGCAGTTCTTC	CASSLLIQASYNEQFF
NA	TRBJ2-5	TRBV25-1	14	NA	TGTGCCAGCAGTGAACAGGGGCTGGCCAGGACCCAGTACTTC	CASSEQGLARTQYF
once	TRBJ2-7	TRBV10-1	13	NA	TGCGCCAGCAGCCCCGGAGGACGGAATGAGCAGTACTTC	CASSPGGRNEQYF
NA	TRBJ2-1	TRBV5-1	15	TRBD1	TGCGCCAGCAGCTTGTACGGGACAGAGTTAAATGAGCAGTTCTTC	CASSLYGTELNEQFF
NA	TRBJ2-1	TRBV27	21	TRBD2	TGTGCCAGCAGACCAACTCAGGGTGGTTCTAGCGGGAGGAGTTTTTCCAATGAGCAGTTCTTC	CASRPTQGGSSGRSFSNEQFF
NA	TRBJ2-3	TRBV29-1	16	NA	TGCAGCGTTGATACGATTCTCGGGTGGGGCACAGATACGCAGTATTTT	CSVDTILGWGTDTQYF
NA	TRBJ1-2	TRBV5-1	13	NA	TGCGCCAGCAGCTTGACGGCAGTTTATGGCTACACCTTC	CASSLTAVYGYTF
NA	TRBJ2-3	TRBV5-1	13	TRBD1	TGCGCCAGCAGCGGGACAGTCACAGATACGCAGTATTTT	CASSGTVTDTQYF
NA	TRBJ2-1	TRBV28	14	NA	TGTGCCAGCAGTGGGGGAAGTCTAAACAATGAGCAGTTCTTC	CASSGGSLNNEQFF
NA	TRBJ2-2	TRBV30	13	NA	TGTGCCTGGAGTGTCTCCTTCACCGGGGAGCTGTTTTTT	CAWSVSFTGELFF
NA	TRBJ2-5	TRBV9	16	TRBD2	TGTGCCAGCAGCGTAAGGGGGAGCGGGAGGTTGGAGACCCAGTACTTC	CASSVRGSGRLETQYF
NA	TRBJ1-1	TRBV11-1	13	NA	TGTGCCAGCAGTTCTCCAGGGGCGTTTGAAGCTTTCTTT	CASSSPGAFEAFF
NA	TRBJ2-1	TRBV5-4	16	TRBD2	TGTGCCAGCACCATGGTCGGGAGGACCGCCTACAATGAGCAGTTCTTC	CASTMVGRTAYNEQFF
NA	TRBJ2-7	TRBV7-9	15	NA	TGTGCCAGCAGCTTAGATACGTTGGACCCGGACGAGCAGTACTTC	CASSLDTLDPDEQYF
NA	TRBJ1-3	TRBV2	14	NA	TGTGCCAGCAGTGTCGACAGCTCTGGAAACACCATATATTTT	CASSVDSSGNTIYF
NA	TRBJ1-1	TRBV7-3	13	NA	TGTGCCAGCCGGGGAACTATGAACACTGAAGCTTTCTTT	CASRGTMNTEAFF
NA	TRBJ2-7	TRBV5-1	15	TRBD1	TGCGCCAGCAGGGATTACAGGGGACCTTCCTACGAGCAGTACTTC	CASRDYRGPSYEQYF
NA	TRBJ1-1	TRBV6-5	15	NA	TGTGCCAGCAGTTACTCAGGAGGGGTGAACACTGAAGCTTTCTTT	CASSYSGGVNTEAFF
NA	TRBJ2-1	TRBV18	15	NA	TGTGCCAGCTCACGGACAACGGGGACGGTTGGTGAGCAGTTCTTC	CASSRTTGTVGEQFF
NA	TRBJ2-5	TRBV7-9	13	NA	TGTGCCAGCAGCTTAGAAGGCCCCGGGGCCCAGTACTTC	CASSLEGPGAQYF